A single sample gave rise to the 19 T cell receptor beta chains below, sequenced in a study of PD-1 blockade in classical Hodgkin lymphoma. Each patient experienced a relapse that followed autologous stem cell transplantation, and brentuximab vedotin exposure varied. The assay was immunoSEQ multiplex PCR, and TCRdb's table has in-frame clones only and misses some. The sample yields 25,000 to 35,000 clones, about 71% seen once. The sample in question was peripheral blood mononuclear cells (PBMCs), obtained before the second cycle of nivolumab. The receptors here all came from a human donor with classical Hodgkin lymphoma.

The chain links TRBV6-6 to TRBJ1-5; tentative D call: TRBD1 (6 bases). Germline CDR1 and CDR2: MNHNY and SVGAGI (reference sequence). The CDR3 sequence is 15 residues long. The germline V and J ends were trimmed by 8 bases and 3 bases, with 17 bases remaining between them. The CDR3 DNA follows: TGTGCCAGCGAAAAACGGACAGTCCACAATCAGCCCCAGCATTTT. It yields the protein CASEKRTVHNQPQHF.

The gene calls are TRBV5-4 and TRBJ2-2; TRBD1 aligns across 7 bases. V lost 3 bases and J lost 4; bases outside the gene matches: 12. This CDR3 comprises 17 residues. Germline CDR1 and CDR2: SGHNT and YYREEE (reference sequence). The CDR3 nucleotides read TGTGCCAGCAGCTCAGACAGGGTGGAAACGGCCACCGGGGAGCTGTTTTTT. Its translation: CASSSDRVETATGELFF.

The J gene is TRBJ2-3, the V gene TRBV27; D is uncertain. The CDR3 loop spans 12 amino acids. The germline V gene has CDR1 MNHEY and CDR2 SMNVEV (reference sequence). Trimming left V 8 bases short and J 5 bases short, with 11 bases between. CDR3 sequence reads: CASAPPGDTQYF. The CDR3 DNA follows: TGTGCCAGCGCACCCCCCGGAGATACGCAGTATTTT.

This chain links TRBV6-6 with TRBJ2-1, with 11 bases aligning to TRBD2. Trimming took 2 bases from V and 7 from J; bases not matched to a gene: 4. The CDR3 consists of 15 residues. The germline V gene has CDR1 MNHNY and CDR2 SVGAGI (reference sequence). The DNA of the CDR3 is TGTGCCAGCAGTTACCTAGGACTAGCGGGTAATGAGCAGTTCTTC. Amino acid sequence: CASSYLGLAGNEQFF.

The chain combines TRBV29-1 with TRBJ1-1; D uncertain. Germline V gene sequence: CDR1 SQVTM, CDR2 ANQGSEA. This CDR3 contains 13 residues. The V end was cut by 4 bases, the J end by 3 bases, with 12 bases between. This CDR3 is CSVGIGQDTEAFF. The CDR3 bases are TGCAGCGTTGGTATCGGCCAGGACACTGAAGCTTTCTTT.

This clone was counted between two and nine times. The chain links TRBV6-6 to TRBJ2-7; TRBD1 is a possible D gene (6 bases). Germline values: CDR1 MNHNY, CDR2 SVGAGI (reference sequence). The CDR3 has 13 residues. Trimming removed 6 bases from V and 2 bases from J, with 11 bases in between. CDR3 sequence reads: CASRYRVTYEQYF. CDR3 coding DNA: TGTGCCAGCAGGTACAGGGTTACCTACGAGCAGTACTTC.

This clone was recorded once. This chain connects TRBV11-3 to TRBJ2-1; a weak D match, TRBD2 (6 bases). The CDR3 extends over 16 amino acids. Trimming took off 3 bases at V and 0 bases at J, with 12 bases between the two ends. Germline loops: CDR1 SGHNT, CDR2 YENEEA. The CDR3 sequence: CASSFISGVSYNEQFF. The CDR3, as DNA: TGTGCCAGCAGCTTTATTAGCGGCGTCTCCTACAATGAGCAGTTCTTC.

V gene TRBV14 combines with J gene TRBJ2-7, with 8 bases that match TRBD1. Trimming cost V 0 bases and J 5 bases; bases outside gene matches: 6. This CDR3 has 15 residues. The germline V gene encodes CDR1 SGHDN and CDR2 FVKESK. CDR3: CASSQDSLRGHEQYF. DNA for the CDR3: TGTGCCAGCAGCCAAGATTCACTCAGGGGGCACGAGCAGTACTTC.

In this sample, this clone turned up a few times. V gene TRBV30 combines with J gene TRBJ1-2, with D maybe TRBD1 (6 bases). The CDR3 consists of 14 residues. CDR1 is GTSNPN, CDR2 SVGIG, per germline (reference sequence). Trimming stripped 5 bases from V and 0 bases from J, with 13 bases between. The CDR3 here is CAWEKQGANYGYTF. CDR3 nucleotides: TGTGCCTGGGAAAAACAGGGAGCTAACTATGGCTACACCTTC.

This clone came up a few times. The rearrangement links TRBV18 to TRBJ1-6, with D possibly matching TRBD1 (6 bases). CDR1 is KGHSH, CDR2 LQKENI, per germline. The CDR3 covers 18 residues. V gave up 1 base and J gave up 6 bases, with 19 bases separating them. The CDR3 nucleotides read TGTGCCAGCTCACCACTCTCACCTAACAGGGACCTTAATTCACCCCTCCACTTT. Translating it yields CASSPLSPNRDLNSPLHF.

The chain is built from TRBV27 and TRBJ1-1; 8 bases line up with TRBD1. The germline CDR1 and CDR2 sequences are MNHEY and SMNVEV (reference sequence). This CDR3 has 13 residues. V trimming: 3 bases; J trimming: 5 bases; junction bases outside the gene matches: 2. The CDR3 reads CASSFTGGTEAFF. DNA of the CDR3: TGTGCCAGCAGTTTCACAGGGGGGACTGAAGCTTTCTTT.

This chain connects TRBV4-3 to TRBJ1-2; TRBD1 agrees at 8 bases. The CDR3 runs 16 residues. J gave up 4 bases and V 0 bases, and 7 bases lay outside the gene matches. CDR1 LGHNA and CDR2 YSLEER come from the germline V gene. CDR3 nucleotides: TGCGCCAGCAGCCAAGACGGACAGGGTGATAGCTATGGCTACACCTTC. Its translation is CASSQDGQGDSYGYTF.

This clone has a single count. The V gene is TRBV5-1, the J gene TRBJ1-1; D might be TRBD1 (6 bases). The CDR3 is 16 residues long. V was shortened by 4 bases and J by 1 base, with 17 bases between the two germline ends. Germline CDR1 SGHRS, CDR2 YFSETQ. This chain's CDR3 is CASSGQRDTGNTEAFF. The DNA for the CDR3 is TGCGCCAGCAGCGGTCAGCGGGACACCGGGAACACTGAAGCTTTCTTT.

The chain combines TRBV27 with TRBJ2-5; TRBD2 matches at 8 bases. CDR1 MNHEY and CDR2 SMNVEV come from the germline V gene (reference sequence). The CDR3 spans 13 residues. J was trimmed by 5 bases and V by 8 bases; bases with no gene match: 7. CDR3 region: CASQAGARETQYF. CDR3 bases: TGTGCCAGCCAAGCGGGGGCCCGGGAGACCCAGTACTTC.

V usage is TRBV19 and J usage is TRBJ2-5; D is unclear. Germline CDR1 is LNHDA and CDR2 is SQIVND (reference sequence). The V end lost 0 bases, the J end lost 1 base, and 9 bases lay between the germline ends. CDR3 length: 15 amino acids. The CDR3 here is CASSIEGKIQETQYF. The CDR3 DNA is TGTGCCAGTAGTATAGAGGGAAAAATCCAAGAGACCCAGTACTTC. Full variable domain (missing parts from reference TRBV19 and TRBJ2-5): DGGITQSPKYLFRKEGQNVTLSCEQNLNHDAMYWYRQDPGQGLRLIYYSQIVNDFQKGDIAEGYSVSREKKESFPLTVTSAQKNPTAFYLCASSIEGKIQETQYFGPGTRLLVL.

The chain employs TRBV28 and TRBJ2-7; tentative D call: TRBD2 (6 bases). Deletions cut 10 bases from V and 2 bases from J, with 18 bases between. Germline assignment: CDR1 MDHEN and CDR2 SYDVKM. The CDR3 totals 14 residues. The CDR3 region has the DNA TGTGCCACCCGCGGGGTGAAGGGGACCTACGAGCAGTACTTC. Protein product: CATRGVKGTYEQYF.

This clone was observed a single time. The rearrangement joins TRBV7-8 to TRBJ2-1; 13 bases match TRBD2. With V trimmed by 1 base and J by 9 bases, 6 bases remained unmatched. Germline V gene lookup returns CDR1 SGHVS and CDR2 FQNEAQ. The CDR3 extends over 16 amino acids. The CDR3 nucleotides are TGTGCCAGCAGCTTAGGGGGACTAGCGGGGATGAGTGAGCAGTTCTTC. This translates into CASSLGGLAGMSEQFF.

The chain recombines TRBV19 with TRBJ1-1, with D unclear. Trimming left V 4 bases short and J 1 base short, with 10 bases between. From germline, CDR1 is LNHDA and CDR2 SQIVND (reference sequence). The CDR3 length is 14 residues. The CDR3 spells CASSTHSKNTEAFF. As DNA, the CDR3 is TGTGCCAGTAGTACCCACAGTAAGAACACTGAAGCTTTCTTT.

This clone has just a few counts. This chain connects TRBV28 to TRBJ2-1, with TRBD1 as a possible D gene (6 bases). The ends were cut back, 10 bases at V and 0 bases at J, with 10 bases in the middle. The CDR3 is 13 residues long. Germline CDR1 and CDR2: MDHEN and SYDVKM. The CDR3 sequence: CATEDSSYNEQFF. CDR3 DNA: TGTGCCACCGAGGACAGCTCCTACAATGAGCAGTTCTTC. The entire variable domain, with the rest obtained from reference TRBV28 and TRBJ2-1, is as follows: DVKVTQSSRYLVKRTGEKVFLECVQDMDHENMFWYRQDPGLGLRLIYFSYDVKMKEKGDIPEGYSVSREKKERFSLILESASTNQTSMYLCATEDSSYNEQFFGPGTRLTVL.